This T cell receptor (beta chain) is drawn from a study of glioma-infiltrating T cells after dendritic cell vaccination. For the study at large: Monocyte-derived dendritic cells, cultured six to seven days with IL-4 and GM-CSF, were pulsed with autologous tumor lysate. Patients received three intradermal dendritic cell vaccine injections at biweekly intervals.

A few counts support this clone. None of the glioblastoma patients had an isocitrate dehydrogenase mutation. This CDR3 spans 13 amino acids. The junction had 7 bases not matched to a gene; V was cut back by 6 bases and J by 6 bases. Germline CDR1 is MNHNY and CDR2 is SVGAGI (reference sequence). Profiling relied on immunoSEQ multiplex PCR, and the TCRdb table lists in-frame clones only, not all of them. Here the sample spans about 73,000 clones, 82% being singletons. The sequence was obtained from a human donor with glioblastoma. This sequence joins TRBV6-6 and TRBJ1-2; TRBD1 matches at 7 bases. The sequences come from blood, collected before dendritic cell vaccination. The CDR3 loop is CASSSGQADGYTF. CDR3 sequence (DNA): TGTGCCAGCAGCTCCGGACAGGCCGATGGCTACACCTTC.